This T cell receptor beta chain was documented in a study of shared clonotypes between healthy human individuals (TCRdb year 2020). Background for the entire study: Three men and a couple of women, aged 18 to 49 years, made up the cohort. For each donor, CD4 naive and CD4 memory were each given three plates, CD8 naive was given two plates, and CD8 memory was given one plate. To estimate repertoire size and how much clonotype sharing occurs between individuals, the study deeply sequenced the blood TCR repertoires of a handful of healthy adults. Libraries were prepared and TCR repertoires were sequenced by different laboratories using diverse techniques, in order to increase sequencing depth and limit assay-specific biases. Per donor, leukapheresis produced somewhere between about 0.9 and 9.5 billion PBMCs.

Using the deep immunoSEQ assay, multiplex PCR amplified TCR CDR3 regions from genomic DNA. For each cell subset, the extracted genomic DNA was distributed evenly across all wells of several immunoSEQ 96-well plates, and each plate served as one replicate. For sorted subsets, around 200 ng genomic DNA, equal to 30,000 to 35,000 T cell genomes, was loaded into each replicate PCR. Purified libraries were measured with a Qubit 3.0 fluorometer, size-checked on a Bioanalyzer 2100, and measured again with the KAPA Library Quantification kit. Every immunoSEQ 96-well plate was sequenced on a dedicated single-read 150-cycle Illumina NextSeq 550 flow cell. Per the authors' processing: Because the immunoSEQ output included only junctional sequences and no quality scores, the filtering could not be the same as the filtering used for full-length reads. Sequences were annotated with PyIR, a Python wrapper for IgBLAST v1.9, using IMGT germline references to assign V/J genes and CDR3. Any read was removed if the V/J assignment was weak (E-value above 1e-6), the CDR3 was missing, or the read contained stop codons, out-of-frame junctions, or ambiguous translated residues. V3J clonotypes were defined by identical inferred V gene, J gene, and CDR3 amino acid sequence. To compute the percentage overlap between repertoires, the number of shared unique clonotypes was divided by the size of the smaller repertoire. RTK rarefaction, the Chao1 estimator, and Recon v2.1 estimates of unobserved clonotypes were used to assess repertoire richness. Generation probabilities were computed with OLGA for all TCRbeta clonotypes obtained by the gDNA method from a handful of donors. Not all clones reach the TCRdb copy of this immuneACCESS table, which keeps in-frame sequences only. Checked studies attribute under half of the gap to unresolved V genes and leave the rest unexplained. The V and J calls and clone size are taken from that table; D and trimming were inferred from the DNA. The sample records approximately 2.5 million clones, approximately 92% of which are singletons. Clones ranked in the top ten supply over 0.12% of the sample.

Turning to this clone: Its antigen is not yet known. Base-call qualities are not available, and no considerably larger clone is one nucleotide away.

General conclusions and limits of the study: Rarefaction of sorted-subset datasets indicated incomplete sequencing despite the large sequencing depth. Compared with non-shared clonotypes, the clonotypes found in all four sorted-subset donors had higher generation probabilities. Only blood was sampled, and tissue TCR repertoires likely differ from those in blood. Because the study included only a small number of donors, the genetic and exposure-history diversity represented was limited. Pairwise subsampling led to the expectation that sequencing depth would affect the degree of clonotype sharing among donors. Larger estimated clonotype richness was generally found for naive subsets than for memory subsets. Across a few donors, roughly 5% of naive CD4, around 3.5% of naive CD8, 2.3% of memory CD4, and around 0.4% of memory CD8 clonotypes were shared.

From cysteine to phenylalanine, the CDR3 is 15 amino acids long. The retained sequence is limited to the CDR3, 45 bases, with the frame set at the first base. V and J lose 3 bases and 2 bases, and a span of 12 bases separates them. As encoded in the germline V gene (reference sequence), CDR1 is LNHDA while CDR2 is SQIVND. Healthy HIV-negative adults with no recently reported acute infections or vaccinations were included as donors. All donors were Caucasian adults living in Nashville, Tennessee, USA. CD4+ T cells were enriched by magnetic negative selection, after which naive cells were positively selected on CD45RA and the negative fraction was taken as the memory subset. Blood was obtained by leukapheresis, after which PBMCs were separated by Ficoll-Histopaque density gradient centrifugation and cryopreserved in liquid nitrogen vapor phase. Purity and quantity of every magnetically sorted T cell population were checked by analytical flow cytometry. Genomic DNA was isolated from every sorted fraction and measured by UV absorbance on a Nanodrop 2000c.

This TCR was recovered from a man aged 18-30 years in good health. The sequence is built from TRBV19 and TRBJ2-3; the D gene is perhaps TRBD2, from 5 matching bases. Sequencing input: naive CD4+ T cells sorted from blood. What this sample's cell subset or site label stands for: CD45RA+ positively selected. The CDR3 sequence is CASSISGMNTDTQYF. The bases are TGTGCCAGTAGTATTTCGGGAATGAACACAGATACGCAGTATTTT.